The 23 T cell receptor beta chains below all came from one sample that was sequenced in a study of T and B cells in COVID-19 patients. BIOMED2 TRB-A/B primer pools were used in multiplex TRB PCR. TCRdb itself ran the multiplex PCR reads through MiXCR, one entry per CDR3 protein. The sample yields fewer than 3,500 distinct CDR3 sequences, 20% to 25% seen once. Each TRB amplification used about 250-550 ng of genomic DNA from blood. The material sequenced was blood. The receptors shown here come from a human donor with active COVID-19.

The gene calls are TRBV18 and TRBJ1-1; TRBD1 aligns across 9 bases. Germline V gene data show CDR1 as KGHSH and CDR2 as LQKENI. J was trimmed by 4 bases and V by 4 bases; bases with no gene match: 4. The CDR3 is 14 amino acids. The CDR3 here is CASSLDRGGTEAFF. The DNA for the CDR3 is TGTGCCAGCTCACTCGACAGGGGGGGCACTGAAGCTTTCTTT.

By share of the sample, this clonotype is medium-sized. V and J are TRBV10-3 and TRBJ1-2, with D perhaps matching TRBD1 (5 bases). Germline lookup yields CDR1 ENHRY and CDR2 SYGVKD. The ends were cut back, 8 bases at V and 5 bases at J, with 15 bases in the middle. The CDR3 is 13 amino acids. CDR3 sequence (DNA): TGTGCCATCGGTCGACAGTCTAGTTATGGCTACACCTTC. Its translation: CAIGRQSSYGYTF.

The rearrangement links TRBV18 to TRBJ1-5; D not resolved. CDR1 KGHSH and CDR2 LQKENI come from the germline V gene. The CDR3 runs 13 residues. With 2 bases removed from V and 5 bases from J, the gap between germline ends came to 7 bases. CDR3 loop: CASSPGVDQPQHF. The CDR3 DNA reads TGTGCCAGCTCACCAGGGGTGGATCAGCCCCAGCATTTT.

By sample share, this clonotype is medium-sized (0.01 to 0.1%). The chain links TRBV18 to TRBJ1-1; D not resolved. CDR1 is KGHSH and CDR2 is LQKENI in the germline V gene. The CDR3 is 16 residues long. Trimming removed 3 bases at V and 0 bases at J, with 14 bases between. The CDR3 DNA reads TGTGCCAGCTCACCTACCCAGACGGCCCTGAACACTGAAGCTTTCTTT. Translation: CASSPTQTALNTEAFF. The full variable domain, its missing parts supplied by reference TRBV18 and TRBJ1-1, is NAGVMQNPRHLVRRRGQEARLRCSPMKGHSHVYWYRQLPEEGLKFMVYLQKENIIDESGMPKERFSAEFPKEGPSILRIQQVVRGDSAAYFCASSPTQTALNTEAFFGQGTRLTVV.

Worth noting for this clonotype: A much larger clone lies a single base off, so this may be a read error. V gene TRBV6-2 or TRBV6-3 combines with J gene TRBJ2-7; a possible D gene is TRBD2 (7 bases). V gave up 2 bases and J gave up 4 bases, with 33 bases separating them. Looked up from germline, CDR1 is MNHEY and CDR2 is SVGEGT. The length of the CDR3 is 21 residues. The chain's CDR3 is CASSYTGMRGNSGHQAYEQYF. DNA for the CDR3: TGTGCCAGCAGTTACACAGGGATGCGAGGAAATAGCGGGCACCAGGCGTACGAGCAGTACTTC.

By sample share, this clonotype is medium-sized. CDR3 sequence reads: CASSRTGTGEAFF. CDR3 in DNA: TGTGCCAGCAGTCGGACAGGCACGGGGGAAGCTTTCTTT. V and J are TRBV5-5 and TRBJ1-1; 7 bases align to TRBD1. Germline V gene data show CDR1 as SGHKS and CDR2 as YYEKEE (reference sequence). The ends lost 5 bases at V and 8 bases at J; junction bases unmatched: 9. The CDR3 extends over 13 amino acids.

This clonotype has a handful of counts. The chain has TRBV10-3 and TRBJ2-7; D not certain. Germline CDR1 is ENHRY and CDR2 is SYGVKD. CDR3 size: 12 residues. V lost 4 bases and J lost 6, with 10 bases in between. DNA for the CDR3: TGTGCCATCAGTGTGAAGGGCCTCGAGCAGTACTTC. This gives the protein CAISVKGLEQYF.

The chain combines TRBV6-4 with TRBJ1-4; 8 nucleotides line up with TRBD1. The CDR3 has 15 residues. CDR1 and CDR2 (germline): MRHNA, SNTAGT. V trimming: 8 bases; J trimming: 0 bases; junction bases outside the gene matches: 5. In DNA, the CDR3 is TGTGCCAGCGGGGACAGGACCGCAACTAATGAAAAACTGTTTTTT. This translates into CASGDRTATNEKLFF.

This sequence joins TRBV24-1 and TRBJ2-1; D is unclear. The V and J ends lost 3 bases and 9 bases respectively, with 11 bases between them. The CDR3 sequence is 13 residues long. Germline V gene sequence: CDR1 KGHDR, CDR2 SFDVKD. The CDR3 protein is CATSDPLWAEQFF. In DNA form, the CDR3 reads TGTGCCACCAGTGATCCTCTATGGGCTGAGCAGTTCTTC.

This chain uses TRBV28 with TRBJ1-3, with 8 bases matching TRBD1. Germline CDR1 and CDR2: MDHEN and SYDVKM. J gave up 6 bases and V 5 bases, and 6 bases lay outside the gene matches. This CDR3 comprises 14 residues. The CDR3 DNA sequence: TGTGCCAGCAGTCCAGGGGGCTTAGAAAACACCATATATTTT. It specifies CASSPGGLENTIYF.

This clonotype is medium-sized within its sample. The chain couples TRBV27 to TRBJ2-5, with D perhaps TRBD1 (6 bases). The CDR3 is 14 amino acids. The germline V gene has CDR1 MNHEY and CDR2 SMNVEV (reference sequence). Deletions cut 4 bases from V and 5 bases from J, with 14 bases between. The CDR3 DNA follows: TGTGCCAGCAGTTCTTACAGGGTTGGCGAGACCCAGTACTTC. Its protein is CASSSYRVGETQYF.

The chain carries TRBV27 and TRBJ2-1; D is uncertain. CDR1 is MNHEY, CDR2 SMNVEV, per germline (reference sequence). V lost 4 bases to trimming and J lost 2 bases, with 15 bases between them. This CDR3 has 16 amino acids. The CDR3 DNA sequence: TGTGCCAGCAGTTCCCAAAAACGTGCCGCCTACAATGAGCAGTTCTTC. Translation gives CASSSQKRAAYNEQFF.

This clonotype rates as large. The chain carries TRBV29-1 and TRBJ2-2; no firm D call. Germline assignment: CDR1 SQVTM and CDR2 ANQGSEA. V was shortened by 3 bases and J by 1 base, with 6 bases between the two germline ends. The CDR3 sequence is 13 residues long. DNA of the CDR3: TGCAGCGTTGATACGGTGAACACCGGGGAGCTGTTTTTT. Its protein is CSVDTVNTGELFF.

This clonotype qualifies as medium-sized. The genes are TRBV15 and TRBJ2-4; maybe TRBD2 (5 bases). Trimming shortened V by 0 bases and J by 0 bases, and 12 bases separated the two germline ends. Germline V gene lookup returns CDR1 LNHNV and CDR2 YYDKDF (reference sequence). The CDR3 runs to 17 residues. CDR3 sequence (DNA): TGTGCCACCAGCAGAGATGTGGACGGACTAGCCAAAAACATTCAGTACTTC. It codes for CATSRDVDGLAKNIQYF.

By share, this clonotype ranks as large. The chain couples TRBV29-1 to TRBJ2-1; TRBD1 might be the D (6 bases). The CDR3 sequence is 14 residues long. Germline V gene lookup returns CDR1 SQVTM and CDR2 ANQGSEA. Trimming took off 3 bases at V and 6 bases at J, with 15 bases between the two ends. The CDR3 bases are TGCAGCGTTGACGCACAGGGATGGGGCAATGAGCAGTTCTTC. Protein product: CSVDAQGWGNEQFF.

CDR3 DNA sequence: TGTGCCACCGGAACCTCGGGGGCTAACTATGGCTACACCTTC. It specifies CATGTSGANYGYTF. This chain joins TRBV24-1 and TRBJ1-2; D perhaps matches TRBD1 (5 bases). V shed 9 bases and J shed 0 bases, with 13 bases lying between them. CDR1 is KGHDR, CDR2 SFDVKD, per germline. This CDR3 spans 14 amino acids.

This clonotype is medium-sized (0.01 to 0.1%). The chain recombines TRBV5-5 with TRBJ1-2; TRBD1 aligns across 9 bases. In germline, CDR1 is SGHKS, CDR2 YYEKEE (reference sequence). The V segment lost 4 bases and the J segment 7 bases; nucleotides outside the gene matches: 5. CDR3 length: 13 residues. CDR3 residues: CASSPGTGSGYTF. In DNA form, the CDR3 reads TGTGCCAGCAGCCCCGGGACAGGGAGTGGCTACACCTTC.

This clonotype ranks as medium-sized. The V call is TRBV5-5, the J call TRBJ2-5; D is perhaps TRBD2 (6 bases). This CDR3 is 15 amino acids long. With 6 bases removed from V and 2 bases from J, the gap between germline ends came to 17 bases. Germline V lookup: CDR1 SGHKS, CDR2 YYEKEE (reference sequence). In DNA form, the CDR3 reads TGTGCCAGCACTCCCTGGGAGGCTATTCAAGAGACCCAGTACTTC. It translates to CASTPWEAIQETQYF.

This clonotype rates as medium-sized. The chain links TRBV30 to TRBJ2-3; D perhaps matches TRBD2 (5 bases). The CDR3 is made up of 18 amino acids. V lost 1 base and J 2 bases, leaving 22 bases between the germline ends. CDR1 and CDR2 (germline): GTSNPN, SVGIG (reference sequence). Here the CDR3 DNA reads TGTGCCTGGAGTGATCGAAGCGGAGGCCCCCCACACACAGATACGCAGTATTTT. It codes for CAWSDRSGGPPHTDTQYF. The full variable domain, in which reference TRBV30 and TRBJ2-3 provide the parts outside the CDR3, is SQTIHQWPATLVQPVGSPLSLECTVEGTSNPNLYWYRQAAGRGLQLLFYSVGIGQISSEVPQNLSASRPQDRQFILSSKKLLLSDSGFYLCAWSDRSGGPPHTDTQYFGPGTRLTVL.

This chain uses TRBV20-1 with TRBJ2-7; 8 nucleotides align to TRBD1. There are 14 residues in the CDR3. Germline V gives CDR1 DFQATT, CDR2 SNEGSKA (reference sequence). V shed 0 bases, J shed 2 bases, and the junction held 3 bases outside the gene matches. The CDR3 DNA reads TGCAGTGCTAGAGACGGGACAGGAGCCTACGAGCAGTACTTC. Its protein product is CSARDGTGAYEQYF.

V usage is TRBV5-8 and J usage is TRBJ2-2; D is unclear. The CDR3 spans 13 residues. V shed 2 bases and J shed 6 bases, with 8 bases lying between them. Germline lookup yields CDR1 SGHTS and CDR2 YDEGEE. The CDR3 here is CASSFKRSGELFF. The DNA for the CDR3 is TGTGCCAGCAGCTTCAAGCGTTCCGGGGAGCTGTTTTTT.

For this clonotype: Germline and junction disagree at one end, which may indicate a read error. The V gene is TRBV30, the J gene TRBJ1-5, with D possibly TRBD1 on 5 matching bases. This CDR3 has 17 amino acids. The germline gives CDR1 GTSNPN, CDR2 SVGIG (reference sequence). In nucleotides, the CDR3 is TGTGCCAGGAGTGGGTTATCAGGGTCGACTAGCAATCAGCCCCAGCATTTT. It encodes CARSGLSGSTSNQPQHF.

The gene calls are TRBV4-3 and TRBJ2-7; possibly TRBD2 for D (5 bases). This CDR3 contains 13 residues. Germline V gene lookup returns CDR1 LGHNA and CDR2 YSLEER. Trimming stripped 0 bases from V and 3 bases from J, with 6 bases between. In DNA form, the CDR3 reads TGCGCCAGCAGCCAAGATCGGGGCTACGAGCAGTACTTC. It yields the protein CASSQDRGYEQYF.